This T cell receptor beta chain was observed in a study of cytomegalovirus exposure and HLA in healthy donors. There are 15 residues in the CDR3. The V segment lost 0 bases and the J segment 9 bases; nucleotides outside the gene matches: 7. Germline values: CDR1 GTSNPN, CDR2 SVGIG (reference sequence). Both 60 Vbeta primers and 13 Jbeta primers went into the PCR. Produced via immunoSEQ multiplex PCR; TCRdb's table is partial and in-frame only. The table shows approximately 100,000 clones, with around 68% occurring only once. This sequence joins TRBV30 and TRBJ2-1, with TRBD2 matching over 11 bases. This TCR derives from a female donor in good health and CMV-seronegative. The sequencing sample was made of PBMCs. Here the CDR3 DNA reads TGTGCCTGGAGTGTAAGACTAGCGGGAAAAGGTGAGCAGTTCTTC. It codes for CAWSVRLAGKGEQFF.